There are many counts of the clone carrying this TCR beta chain. The sample belongs to a study of T cells after yellow fever vaccination. The germline gives CDR1 SGHVS, CDR2 FNYEAQ. V lost 3 bases, J lost 3 bases, and 3 bases stayed unmatched. The CDR3 covers 14 residues. Making TCR cDNA involved 5'RACE template switching, which added UMIs and a universal primer site. TCRdb itself ran the 5' RACE reads through MiXCR, one entry per CDR3 protein. The sample includes about 52,000 distinct CDR3 sequences, about 6.6% seen only once; the top ten take approximately 25%. The sequence was obtained from a man between 18 and 29 years old who received the YFV17D yellow fever vaccine. The material was CD8+ T cells not binding an NS4B(214-222) dextramer, sorted from PBMCs, obtained around 45 days after the first yellow fever vaccination. The chain couples TRBV7-6 to TRBJ2-3; TRBD2 aligns across 7 bases. This CDR3 reads CASSLASGTDTQYF. The CDR3 nucleotides are TGTGCCAGCAGCTTGGCTAGCGGTACAGATACGCAGTATTTT.